The entry below gives a single T cell receptor beta chain sequence along with its context. The CDR3 loop spans 13 amino acids. CDR1 GTSNPN and CDR2 SVGIG come from the germline V gene (reference sequence). V was shortened by 1 base and J by 8 bases, with 9 bases between the two germline ends. HTBI primers from iRepertoire and Arm-PCR of CDR3 regions yielded the TCR beta libraries. A single record per CDR3 protein comes from TCRdb applying MiXCR to the multiplex PCR reads. The sample yields over 350,000 distinct CDR3 sequences, 13% to 15% seen once. The data derive from a study of regulatory T cells in long-lasting Graves disease. As for time point: newly diagnosed GD, antithyroid drugs for less than 3 months. Scientists built the TCR library using RNA that was extracted from PBMCs. Recruitment took place at an endocrinology department in Xi'an, China. These same records also appear under a second study, on T cells in Graves' hyperthyroidism and ophthalmopathy.

The rearrangement links TRBV30 to TRBJ1-6; D might be TRBD1 (5 bases). This sequence originates from a woman aged 50 to 60 with Graves disease. Specimen: peripheral blood mononuclear cells (PBMCs), collected at new diagnosis, from a patient treated with antithyroid drugs. CDR3 residues: CAWSEGNHSPLHF. The CDR3 coding sequence is TGTGCCTGGAGTGAGGGGAATCATTCACCCCTCCACTTT.